The 31 T cell receptor beta chains below come from one sample, sequenced in a study of cytomegalovirus exposure and HLA in healthy donors. 60 Vbeta and 13 Jbeta primers were used in PCR. TCRdb's copy holds only in-frame clones and misses some; the assay was immunoSEQ multiplex PCR. The table shows some 98,000 clones, with roughly three quarters occurring only once. The sequenced sample consisted of PBMCs. All receptors derive from a female donor in good health and CMV-seronegative.

The chain couples TRBV19 to TRBJ2-1, with a tentative D call TRBD2 (6 bases). CDR3 length: 13 residues. Trimming took 4 bases from V and 5 from J, leaving 9 bases between them. Germline V gives CDR1 LNHDA, CDR2 SQIVND (reference sequence). CDR3 sequence: CASSTGGNNEQFF. The CDR3 DNA sequence: TGTGCCAGTAGTACCGGCGGGAACAATGAGCAGTTCTTC.

The chain is built from TRBV9 and TRBJ2-2; D possibly corresponds to TRBD1 (5 bases). CDR3 length equals 16 residues. V was pared by 2 bases and J by 3 bases, with 14 bases between. Germline values: CDR1 SGDLS, CDR2 YYNGEE. The CDR3 here is CASSVPGPRDTGELFF. In DNA, the CDR3 is TGTGCCAGCAGCGTCCCGGGCCCCAGGGACACCGGGGAGCTGTTTTTT.

V gene TRBV9 combines with J gene TRBJ2-7; D is perhaps TRBD1 (5 bases). In germline, CDR1 is SGDLS, CDR2 YYNGEE. The ends were cut back, 0 bases at V and 2 bases at J, with 9 bases in the middle. The CDR3 length is 14 residues. As DNA, the CDR3 is TGTGCCAGCAGCGTAGGGGGCCAGGCCTACGAGCAGTACTTC. Amino acids: CASSVGGQAYEQYF.

This rearrangement joins TRBV29-1 to TRBJ1-1, with 8 bases matching TRBD1. The V segment lost 4 bases and the J segment 7 bases; nucleotides outside the gene matches: 11. The CDR3 loop spans 14 amino acids. CDR1 is SQVTM, CDR2 ANQGSEA, per germline. The CDR3 sequence: CSVALDRGAGEAFF. The CDR3 DNA follows: TGCAGCGTTGCTCTAGACAGGGGAGCAGGTGAAGCTTTCTTT.

The chain links TRBV19 to TRBJ1-5; D possibly corresponds to TRBD1 (6 bases). CDR3 length: 14 amino acids. Trimming removed 5 bases at V and 4 bases at J, with 12 bases between. Germline CDR1 LNHDA, CDR2 SQIVND (reference sequence). The CDR3 DNA reads as TGTGCCAGTAGTCTATCAGGGGATAATCAGCCCCAGCATTTT. Amino acids: CASSLSGDNQPQHF.

The chain joins TRBV28 to TRBJ1-1; 10 bases line up with TRBD1. Trimming took 8 bases from V and 2 from J; bases not matched to a gene: 5. The CDR3 contains 14 residues. From germline, CDR1 is MDHEN and CDR2 SYDVKM. This CDR3 reads CASHPTGGNTEAFF. The CDR3 DNA follows: TGTGCCAGCCACCCGACAGGGGGCAACACTGAAGCTTTCTTT.

The gene calls are TRBV9 and TRBJ2-7, with 11 bases that match TRBD1. This CDR3 region has 13 residues. The germline V gene encodes CDR1 SGDLS and CDR2 YYNGEE. Losses at the gene ends were 4 bases for V and 5 bases for J; bases not matched to a gene: 2. The chain's CDR3 is CASSTDRGHEQYF. The CDR3 nucleotides are TGTGCCAGCAGCACGGACAGGGGGCACGAGCAGTACTTC.

The rearrangement joins TRBV10-3 to TRBJ1-1; tentatively, D is TRBD1 (6 bases). The CDR3 covers 14 residues. Germline V gene data show CDR1 as ENHRY and CDR2 as SYGVKD. Trimming stripped 8 bases from V and 2 bases from J, with 15 bases between. The CDR3 sequence: CAIDRDNSNTEAFF. CDR3 DNA: TGTGCCATCGACCGGGACAATTCTAACACTGAAGCTTTCTTT.

V is TRBV10-2 and J is TRBJ2-4; maybe TRBD1 (6 bases). V lost 6 bases and J 8 bases, leaving 11 bases between the germline ends. The CDR3 spans 12 residues. CDR1 and CDR2 (germline): WSHSY, SAAADI. CDR3 residues: CASRDRPHIQYF. DNA of the CDR3: TGCGCCAGCAGAGACAGGCCCCACATTCAGTACTTC.

This rearrangement joins TRBV28 to TRBJ2-7, with TRBD2 matching over 14 bases. Trimming at V came to 5 bases and at J to 3 bases, leaving 6 bases not matched to a gene. The germline CDR1 and CDR2 sequences are MDHEN and SYDVKM. The CDR3 is made up of 16 amino acids. DNA for the CDR3: TGTGCCAGCAGTAGGGGACTAGCGGGAGACGGCTACGAGCAGTACTTC. This gives the protein CASSRGLAGDGYEQYF.

The sample holds a few counts of this clone. The CDR3 sequence is CASSFSQGESGYTF. The CDR3 DNA sequence: TGTGCCAGCAGTTTTAGTCAGGGGGAAAGTGGCTACACCTTC. This chain uses TRBV6-6 with TRBJ1-2; 7 bases are shared with TRBD1. The ends lost 4 bases at V and 7 bases at J; junction bases unmatched: 9. The CDR3 has 14 amino acids. The germline CDR1 and CDR2 sequences are MNHNY and SVGAGI (reference sequence).

The V gene is TRBV9, the J gene TRBJ1-2; TRBD1 matches 7 bases. CDR3 length equals 15 residues. Germline CDR1 reads SGDLS; CDR2 reads YYNGEE. V was clipped by 7 bases and J by 0 bases; unmatched bases: 9. For the CDR3, the DNA is TGTGCCAGCGGATCTATGACAGGGCCTAACTATGGCTACACCTTC. It encodes CASGSMTGPNYGYTF.

The chain uses TRBV25-1 and TRBJ2-1, with 7 positions matching TRBD2. The V and J ends lost 2 bases and 7 bases, in that order; junction bases with no gene match: 8. The V gene's germline CDR1 is MGHDK and CDR2 SYGVNS. The CDR3 is made up of 15 amino acids. The CDR3, as DNA: TGTGCCAGCAGTGAAGGCGGGAGCCCTAAAAATGAGCAGTTCTTC. This codes for CASSEGGSPKNEQFF. Supplemented by reference TRBV25-1 and TRBJ2-1, the full variable domain reads EADIYQTPRYLVIGTGKKITLECSQTMGHDKMYWYQQDPGMELHLIHYSYGVNSTEKGDLSSESTVSRIRTEHFPLTLESARPSHTSQYLCASSEGGSPKNEQFFGPGTRLTVL.

The table lists this clone with a count of one. The rearrangement joins TRBV28 to TRBJ2-7, with TRBD1 matching over 9 bases. CDR3 length: 13 residues. Trimming removed 7 bases from V and 1 base from J; junction bases left unmatched: 2. Germline values: CDR1 MDHEN, CDR2 SYDVKM. The CDR3, as DNA: TGTGCCAGCAAGGGGACAGGGTCCTACGAGCAGTACTTC. Encoded protein: CASKGTGSYEQYF.

The CDR3 DNA sequence: TGTGCCAGTCTGGCAAAACGGGAGGGCCGAAGAACCGGGGAGCTGTTTTTT. Translated: CASLAKREGRRTGELFF. The V and J genes are TRBV19 and TRBJ2-2; 8 nucleotides align to TRBD2. J lost 5 bases, V lost 8 bases, and 16 bases had no gene match. Germline loops: CDR1 LNHDA, CDR2 SQIVND (reference sequence). This CDR3 has 17 amino acids.

This chain uses TRBV27 with TRBJ2-2, with a weak D call TRBD1 (6 bases). V lost 1 base and J 5 bases, leaving 14 bases between the germline ends. The CDR3 spans 16 residues. Germline assignment: CDR1 MNHEY and CDR2 SMNVEV (reference sequence). The CDR3 region is CASSLYLGDTTGELFF. CDR3 sequence (DNA): TGTGCCAGCAGTTTATACCTAGGGGACACTACCGGGGAGCTGTTTTTT.

The gene calls are TRBV5-1 and TRBJ2-1, with 7 bases matching TRBD1. This CDR3 region has 16 residues. The trim removed 4 bases at V and 0 bases at J, leaving 7 bases unmatched. From germline, CDR1 is SGHRS and CDR2 YFSETQ. CDR3 residues: CASSNTGTDSYNEQFF. CDR3 DNA sequence: TGCGCCAGCAGCAATACCGGGACAGACTCCTACAATGAGCAGTTCTTC. The full variable domain, with the rest looked up from reference TRBV5-1 and TRBJ2-1, is KAGVTQTPRYLIKTRGQQVTLSCSPISGHRSVSWYQQTPGQGLQFLFEYFSETQRNKGNFPGRFSGRQFSNSRSEMNVSTLELGDSALYLCASSNTGTDSYNEQFFGPGTRLTVL.

This clone came up a few times. This chain joins TRBV6-1 and TRBJ1-3; 7 bases fit TRBD1. Germline CDR1 is MNHNS and CDR2 is SASEGT. This CDR3 has 14 amino acids. V was clipped by 6 bases and J by 7 bases; unmatched bases: 9. The CDR3 sequence: CASRKTGTENTIYF. Written as DNA, the CDR3 is TGTGCCAGCAGGAAAACCGGGACAGAGAACACCATATATTTT.

This clone was seen a handful of times. The V and J genes are TRBV6-5 and TRBJ2-3; TRBD2 matches at 8 bases. V lost 2 bases, J lost 7 bases, and 2 bases stayed unmatched. This CDR3 has 13 amino acids. The germline V gene encodes CDR1 MNHEY and CDR2 SVGAGI. The CDR3, as DNA: TGTGCCAGCAGTTACGCGGGGGGAAATACGCAGTATTTT. It codes for CASSYAGGNTQYF.

The rearrangement joins TRBV10-3 to TRBJ2-2, with 14 bases identical to TRBD2. With 5 bases clipped from V and 3 bases from J, the junction kept 2 bases outside the gene matches. In germline, CDR1 is ENHRY, CDR2 SYGVKD. The CDR3 has 16 amino acids. The CDR3 DNA follows: TGTGCCATCAGTCCGGGACTAGCGGGAGACACCGGGGAGCTGTTTTTT. Residues: CAISPGLAGDTGELFF.

This clone was recorded only once. The gene calls are TRBV5-1 and TRBJ2-7, with 7 bases aligning to TRBD1. In germline, CDR1 is SGHRS, CDR2 YFSETQ. With V trimmed by 4 bases and J by 2 bases, 6 bases remained unmatched. The CDR3 sequence is 14 residues long. CDR3 DNA: TGCGCCAGCAGCACTCAGACAGGGACCTACGAGCAGTACTTC. Translating gives CASSTQTGTYEQYF. Using reference TRBV5-1 and TRBJ2-7 for the parts outside the CDR3, the full variable domain is KAGVTQTPRYLIKTRGQQVTLSCSPISGHRSVSWYQQTPGQGLQFLFEYFSETQRNKGNFPGRFSGRQFSNSRSEMNVSTLELGDSALYLCASSTQTGTYEQYFGPGTRLTVT.

The chain recombines TRBV27 with TRBJ2-2; 7 bases fit TRBD2. Losses at the gene ends were 11 bases for V and 6 bases for J; bases not matched to a gene: 15. Germline CDR1 is MNHEY and CDR2 is SMNVEV (reference sequence). The CDR3 totals 15 residues. In DNA form, the CDR3 reads TGTGCCCGATTGGAGCGGGAAGGTTTGTCCGGGGAGCTGTTTTTT. It specifies CARLEREGLSGELFF.

The J gene is TRBJ2-3, the V gene TRBV29-1; D might be TRBD2 (5 bases). Between the trimmed V and J ends, which lost 3 bases and 4 bases, there was a span of 17 bases. Germline CDR1 SQVTM, CDR2 ANQGSEA. The CDR3 extends over 15 amino acids. CDR3 coding DNA: TGCAGCGTTGAGGTCTATGGGAGTTCGGCAGATACGCAGTATTTT. Protein: CSVEVYGSSADTQYF.

The chain links TRBV7-8 to TRBJ2-2; 8 bases map to TRBD2. Trimming removed 3 bases from V and 6 bases from J; junction bases left unmatched: 3. CDR3 length: 14 amino acids. The V gene's germline CDR1 is SGHVS and CDR2 FQNEAQ. CDR3 sequence reads: CASSFSGVSGELFF. The CDR3 nucleotides are TGTGCCAGCAGCTTTAGCGGGGTGTCCGGGGAGCTGTTTTTT.

The V call is TRBV10-1, the J call TRBJ1-1; no reliable D call. CDR3 length: 14 residues. V lost 7 bases and J 0 bases, leaving 12 bases between the germline ends. Germline CDR1 reads WNHNN; CDR2 reads SYGVQD (reference sequence). The CDR3 is CASNSGQMNTEAFF. CDR3 nucleotides: TGCGCCAGCAACTCGGGTCAGATGAACACTGAAGCTTTCTTT.

The chain has TRBV28 and TRBJ2-5; 9 bases are a match to TRBD2. The end of the DNA fits TRBJ2-7 better, so the J call may be wrong. CDR1 and CDR2 from the germline V gene are MDHEN and SYDVKM. The CDR3 is 15 amino acids. The CDR3 DNA reads TGTGCCAGCAGTTTATCTAGCGGGACGGCCAACGAGCAGTACTTC. This encodes CASSLSSGTANEQYF.

The V gene is TRBV18, the J gene TRBJ1-1, with 7 bases lining up with TRBD1. The CDR3 is 14 residues long. Trimming at V came to 6 bases and at J to 0 bases, leaving 4 bases not matched to a gene. Per germline, CDR1 KGHSH and CDR2 LQKENI. CDR3 nucleotide sequence: TGTGCCAGCTCGGAGACAGGGATGAACACTGAAGCTTTCTTT. It translates to CASSETGMNTEAFF.

The chain is built from TRBV30 and TRBJ2-7, with 10 bases identical to TRBD1. Germline V gives CDR1 GTSNPN, CDR2 SVGIG (reference sequence). The CDR3 extends over 13 amino acids. V lost 8 bases to trimming and J lost 6 bases; unmatched junction nucleotides: 10. Here the CDR3 DNA reads TGTGCCCGGGACCAGGGACAGGGGCGCGAGCAGTACTTC. Translated: CARDQGQGREQYF.

This clone was counted only a few times. The chain is built from TRBV4-1 and TRBJ2-7, with TRBD1 identical over 9 bases. In germline, CDR1 is MGHRA, CDR2 YSYEKL. Trimming removed 1 base from V and 3 bases from J; junction bases left unmatched: 7. This CDR3 region has 16 residues. CDR3 sequence: CASSQGRQGGHYEQYF. For the CDR3, the DNA is TGCGCCAGCAGCCAAGGTCGACAGGGGGGGCACTACGAGCAGTACTTC.

This clone showed up just a few times. V gene TRBV10-2 combines with J gene TRBJ2-5; 8 nucleotides align to TRBD1. The CDR3 contains 16 residues. The ends lost 3 bases at V and 5 bases at J; junction bases unmatched: 11. Germline loops: CDR1 WSHSY, CDR2 SAAADI. This CDR3 is CASSEWDSGGGETQYF. CDR3 coding DNA: TGCGCCAGCAGTGAATGGGATTCAGGGGGCGGTGAGACCCAGTACTTC.

The chain is built from TRBV5-1 and TRBJ2-7, with 13 bases aligning to TRBD2. Germline V lookup: CDR1 SGHRS, CDR2 YFSETQ. This CDR3 spans 17 amino acids. V was pared by 0 bases and J by 1 base, with 4 bases of the junction left unmatched. CDR3 DNA: TGCGCCAGCAGCTTGGCGGGGACTAGCGGGATATCCTACGAGCAGTACTTC. It specifies CASSLAGTSGISYEQYF.